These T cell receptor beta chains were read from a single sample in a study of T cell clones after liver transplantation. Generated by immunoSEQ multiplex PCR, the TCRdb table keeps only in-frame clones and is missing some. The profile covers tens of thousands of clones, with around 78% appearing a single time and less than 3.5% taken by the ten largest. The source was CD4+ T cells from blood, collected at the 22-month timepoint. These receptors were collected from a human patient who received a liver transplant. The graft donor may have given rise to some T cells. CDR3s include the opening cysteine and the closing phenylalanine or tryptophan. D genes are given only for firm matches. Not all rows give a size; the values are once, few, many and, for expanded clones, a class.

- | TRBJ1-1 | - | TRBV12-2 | CYAPGNTEAFF | TGCTACGCCCCAGGGAACACTGAAGCTTTCTTT
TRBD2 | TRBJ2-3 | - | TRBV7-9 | CASSLVFGGGVVTQYF | TGTGCCAGCAGCTTAGTTTTCGGCGGGGGGGTGGTTACGCAGTATTTT
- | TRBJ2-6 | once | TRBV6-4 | CASSASNFDSGANVLTF | TGTGCCAGCAGTGCCTCCAATTTTGACTCTGGGGCCAACGTCCTGACTTTC
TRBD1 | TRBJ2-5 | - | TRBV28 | CASRRDRLETQYF | TGTGCCAGCAGAAGGGACAGACTGGAGACCCAGTACTTC
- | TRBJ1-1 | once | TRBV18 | CASSPRGDTEAFF | TGTGCCAGCTCACCAAGGGGGGACACTGAAGCTTTCTTT
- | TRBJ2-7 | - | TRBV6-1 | CASSETGYEQYF | TGTGCCAGCAGTGAAACGGGCTACGAGCAGTACTTC
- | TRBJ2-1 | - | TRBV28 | CASGLGGRFNNEQFF | TGTGCCAGCGGATTGGGGGGGCGTTTCAACAATGAGCAGTTCTTC
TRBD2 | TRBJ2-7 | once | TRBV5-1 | CASSAAGGALYEQYF | TGCGCCAGCAGCGCCGCGGGGGGTGCCCTTTACGAGCAGTACTTC
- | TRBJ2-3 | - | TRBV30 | CAWSVSRTFTDTQYF | TGTGCCTGGAGTGTATCCCGGACCTTCACAGATACGCAGTATTTT
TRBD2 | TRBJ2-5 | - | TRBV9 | CASSMGGKETQYF | TGTGCCAGCAGCATGGGGGGGAAAGAGACCCAGTACTTC
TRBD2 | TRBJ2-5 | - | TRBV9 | CASSVSGGTRETQYF | TGTGCCAGCAGCGTTAGCGGGGGGACCCGAGAGACCCAGTACTTC
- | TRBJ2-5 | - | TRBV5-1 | CASSFGGDQETQYF | TGCGCCAGCAGCTTCGGCGGGGATCAAGAGACCCAGTACTTC
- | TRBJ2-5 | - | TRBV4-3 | CASSQDIPGLETQYF | TGCGCCAGCAGCCAAGATATTCCGGGCCTAGAGACCCAGTACTTC
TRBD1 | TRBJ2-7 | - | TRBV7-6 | CASSQGQGSSYEQYF | TGTGCCAGCAGCCAAGGACAGGGGAGCTCCTACGAGCAGTACTTC
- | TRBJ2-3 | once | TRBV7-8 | CASSRAGQAQYF | TGTGCCAGCAGCCGGGCTGGGCAGGCGCAGTATTTT
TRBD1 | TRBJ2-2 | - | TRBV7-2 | CARDSGTGNTGELFF | TGTGCCAGGGACTCCGGGACAGGGAACACCGGGGAGCTGTTTTTT
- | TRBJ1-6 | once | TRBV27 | CASSRLTENSPLHF | TGTGCCAGCAGTCGACTAACGGAAAATTCACCCCTCCACTTT
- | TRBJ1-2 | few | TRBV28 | CAGRTVLGGYTF | TGTGCCGGCAGGACTGTCCTAGGGGGCTACACCTTC
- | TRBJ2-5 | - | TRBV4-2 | CASSPGARQETQYF | TGTGCCAGCAGCCCGGGGGCACGACAAGAGACCCAGTACTTC
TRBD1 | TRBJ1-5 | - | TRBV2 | CASSEQGQGQPQHF | TGTGCCAGCAGTGAACAGGGACAGGGACAGCCCCAGCATTTT
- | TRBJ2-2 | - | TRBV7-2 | CASSPRGDGELFF | TGTGCCAGCAGCCCTAGAGGCGACGGGGAGCTGTTTTTT
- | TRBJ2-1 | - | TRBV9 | CASSVDWGNEQFF | TGTGCCAGCAGCGTAGATTGGGGGAATGAGCAGTTCTTC
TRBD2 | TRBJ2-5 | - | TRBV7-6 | CASTRTTSGGETQYF | TGTGCCAGCACCCGAACGACTAGCGGGGGGGAGACCCAGTACTTC
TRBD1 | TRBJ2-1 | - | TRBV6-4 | CASSFAQGKNEQFF | TGTGCCAGCAGTTTCGCACAGGGGAAGAATGAGCAGTTCTTC
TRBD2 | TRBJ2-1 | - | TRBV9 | CASSPTSPAGAVWNEQFF | TGTGCCAGCAGCCCGACCTCCCCAGCGGGAGCGGTTTGGAATGAGCAGTTCTTC
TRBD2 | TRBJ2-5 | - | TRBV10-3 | CAISESYLLAGVKETQYF | TGTGCCATCAGTGAGTCGTATCTCCTAGCGGGAGTTAAGGAGACCCAGTACTTC
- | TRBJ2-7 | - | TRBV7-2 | CASSLVGAPYEQYF | TGTGCCAGCAGCTTAGTAGGAGCACCCTACGAGCAGTACTTC
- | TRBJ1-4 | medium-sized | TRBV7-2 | CASSTDTFNEKLFF | TGTGCCAGCAGCACCGACACCTTTAATGAAAAACTGTTTTTT
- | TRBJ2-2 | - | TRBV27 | CASRRDGNTGELFF | TGTGCCAGCAGACGCGACGGGAACACCGGGGAGCTGTTTTTT
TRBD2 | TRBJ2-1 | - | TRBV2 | CASGGTSGANEQFF | TGTGCCAGCGGCGGGACTAGCGGGGCCAATGAGCAGTTCTTC
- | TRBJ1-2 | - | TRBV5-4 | CASSLEVGRFNYGYTF | TGTGCCAGCAGCTTGGAGGTTGGCAGATTTAACTATGGCTACACCTTC
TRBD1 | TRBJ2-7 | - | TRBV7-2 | CASSTGTGFYEQYF | TGTGCCAGCAGCACCGGGACAGGGTTCTACGAGCAGTACTTC
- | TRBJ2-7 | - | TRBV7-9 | CASRDPDGDYEQYF | TGTGCCAGCAGAGATCCGGACGGAGACTACGAGCAGTACTTC
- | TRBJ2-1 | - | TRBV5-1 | CASSLAPKRSYNEQFF | TGCGCCAGCAGCTTGGCCCCTAAGAGATCCTACAATGAGCAGTTCTTC
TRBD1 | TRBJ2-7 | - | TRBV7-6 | CASSLAGRGLGEQYF | TGTGCCAGCAGCTTAGCGGGCAGGGGGTTGGGGGAGCAGTACTTC
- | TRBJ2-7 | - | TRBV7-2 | CASSPGARKAHEQYF | TGTGCCAGCAGCCCGGGGGCCAGGAAGGCCCACGAGCAGTACTTC
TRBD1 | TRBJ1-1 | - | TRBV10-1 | CASSESRQGNTEAFF | TGCGCCAGCAGTGAGTCGAGACAGGGGAACACTGAAGCTTTCTTT
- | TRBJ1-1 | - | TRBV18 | CASSPLGHLNTEAFF | TGTGCCAGCTCACCGTTGGGACATCTGAACACTGAAGCTTTCTTT